These 23 T cell receptor beta chains were all obtained from the same sample, sequenced in a study of T cell responses to AZD1222 COVID-19 vaccine. Using immunoSEQ multiplex PCR, the repertoire was profiled, and TCRdb retains in-frame clones only, with some absent. The sample consists of about 140,000 clones, approximately 92% of them appearing once. The specimen comprised peripheral blood, sampled 28 days after the second AZD1222 dose. These receptors were collected from an adult who received the AZD1222 COVID-19 vaccine.

This clone was recorded only once. This rearrangement joins TRBV4-2 to TRBJ1-2, with D uncertain. V lost 2 bases to trimming and J lost 0 bases, with 10 bases between them. The germline V gene has CDR1 LGHNA and CDR2 YNFKEQ. The length of the CDR3 is 15 residues. CDR3 DNA: TGTGCCAGCAGCCAAACACCCAGATCTAACTATGGCTACACCTTC. It is translated as CASSQTPRSNYGYTF.

The genes are TRBV4-3 and TRBJ2-1; the D is unclear. Germline V CDR1 and CDR2: LGHNA, YSLEER. The V and J ends lost 0 bases and 2 bases respectively, with 5 bases between them. This CDR3 is 14 amino acids long. CDR3 bases: TGCGCCAGCAGCCAAGACGGCACCTACAATGAGCAGTTCTTC. Amino acids: CASSQDGTYNEQFF.

V is TRBV7-3 and J is TRBJ1-1; D remains unclear. The V gene's germline CDR1 is SGHTA and CDR2 FQGTGA. Trimming took off 1 base at V and 7 bases at J, with 13 bases between the two ends. The CDR3 is 14 residues long. This CDR3 reads CASSLNPGRNEAFF. The CDR3 DNA follows: TGTGCCAGCAGCTTAAATCCTGGCAGAAATGAAGCTTTCTTT.

The V call is TRBV28, the J call TRBJ2-7; 9 bases align to TRBD1. This CDR3 contains 16 residues. CDR1 and CDR2 from the germline V gene are MDHEN and SYDVKM. J lost 4 bases, V lost 5 bases, and 12 bases had no gene match. CDR3 DNA sequence: TGTGCCAGCAGTCGGGCCGGACAGGGGATGGGGTACGAGCAGTACTTC. Translation gives CASSRAGQGMGYEQYF.

This clone was recorded once. The rearrangement uses TRBV19 and TRBJ1-4, with no clear D. The CDR3 has 15 amino acids. The germline gives CDR1 LNHDA, CDR2 SQIVND (reference sequence). V was trimmed by 3 bases and J by 5 bases, leaving 13 bases between them. The CDR3 coding sequence is TGTGCCAGTAGTATCGGAACAGCCCACAATGAAAAACTGTTTTTT. Its translation: CASSIGTAHNEKLFF.

V usage is TRBV6-2 or TRBV6-3 and J usage is TRBJ1-2; no clear D. From germline, CDR1 is MNHEY and CDR2 SVGEGT. This CDR3 is built from 11 residues. Between the trimmed V and J ends, which lost 4 bases and 3 bases, there was a span of 3 bases. The CDR3 sequence is CASSSYYGYTF. The CDR3 nucleotides read TGTGCCAGCAGTTCGTACTATGGCTACACCTTC.

In nucleotides, the CDR3 is TGTGCCAGCAGTGAAGCCGTGGGTTACATTCAGTACTTC. This gives the protein CASSEAVGYIQYF. The chain joins TRBV2 to TRBJ2-4; D remains ambiguous. V was clipped by 0 bases and J by 8 bases, with 8 bases between them. The germline V gene encodes CDR1 SNHLY and CDR2 FYNNEI. This CDR3 is 13 amino acids long.

Note on this clone: Given a much more abundant clone one base away, this may be a read error. This chain connects TRBV6-4 to TRBJ2-2; D assignment may be TRBD1 or TRBD2 (5 bases each). Trimming shortened V by 3 bases and J by 3 bases, and 5 bases separated the two germline ends. The CDR3 sequence is 13 residues long. Germline lookup yields CDR1 MRHNA and CDR2 SNTAGT. CDR3 sequence: CASSEGDTGELFF. As DNA, the CDR3 is TGTGCCAGCAGTGAGGGGGACACCGGGGAGCTGTTTTTT.

The gene calls are TRBV7-6 and TRBJ2-1; D gene ambiguous. With 5 bases removed from V and 2 bases from J, the gap between germline ends came to 13 bases. Looked up from germline, CDR1 is SGHVS and CDR2 is FNYEAQ. The CDR3 totals 15 residues. CDR3 loop: CASSVGQTPYNEQFF. The DNA of the CDR3 is TGTGCCAGCAGCGTTGGGCAAACCCCCTACAATGAGCAGTTCTTC.

The rearrangement uses TRBV7-8 and TRBJ1-2; weak D call: TRBD1 (5 bases). V was cut by 5 bases and J by 0 bases, with 19 bases left in between. This CDR3 is built from 17 residues. Germline V gene lookup returns CDR1 SGHVS and CDR2 FQNEAQ. Here the CDR3 DNA reads TGTGCCAGCAGCGCGGGACGGACTCTCTTTACTAACTATGGCTACACCTTC. Translated, it gives CASSAGRTLFTNYGYTF. Filled out from reference TRBV7-8 and TRBJ1-2, the complete variable domain reads GAGVSQSPRYKVAKRGQDVALRCDPISGHVSLFWYQQALGQGPEFLTYFQNEAQLDKSGLPSDRFFAERPEGSVSTLKIQRTQQEDSAVYLCASSAGRTLFTNYGYTFGSGTRLTVV.

J is TRBJ2-7 and V is TRBV4-1, with D hard to call. Germline lookup yields CDR1 MGHRA and CDR2 YSYEKL. The CDR3 runs 16 residues. The V gene lost 3 bases and the J gene lost 0 bases, with 15 bases spanning the gap. The CDR3 reads CASSQPRPRTSYEQYF. In nucleotides, the CDR3 is TGCGCCAGCAGCCAGCCGCGGCCACGGACCTCCTACGAGCAGTACTTC.

This clone was found a few times. This rearrangement joins TRBV5-6 to TRBJ1-5; the D gene is possibly TRBD1 (6 bases). The CDR3 runs to 15 residues. Germline loops: CDR1 SGHDT, CDR2 YYEEEE. The V end lost 4 bases, the J end lost 3 bases, and 14 bases lay between the germline ends. The CDR3 spells CASSVTGRDNQPQHF. CDR3 DNA sequence: TGTGCCAGCAGCGTCACAGGGAGGGACAATCAGCCCCAGCATTTT.

This chain links TRBV12-5 with TRBJ2-7, with 10 bases lining up with TRBD1. CDR1 and CDR2 (germline): LGHNT, FRNRAP. The CDR3 contains 12 residues. V shed 7 bases, J shed 7 bases, and the junction held 4 bases outside the gene matches. The CDR3 nucleotides are TGTGCTAGTGCCCGGGACAGGGGTGAGCAGTACTTC. It yields the protein CASARDRGEQYF.

The CDR3 is CASSEVVNEKLFF. In nucleotides, the CDR3 is TGTGCCAGTAGTGAGGTAGTTAATGAAAAACTGTTTTTT. The gene calls are TRBV19 and TRBJ1-4; D gene ambiguous. Looked up from germline, CDR1 is LNHDA and CDR2 is SQIVND (reference sequence). V was pared by 5 bases and J by 4 bases, with 8 bases between. This CDR3 comprises 13 residues.

The V gene is TRBV15, the J gene TRBJ1-1; 7 positions agree with TRBD1. In germline, CDR1 is LNHNV, CDR2 YYDKDF (reference sequence). The CDR3 loop spans 15 amino acids. V lost 5 bases, J lost 3 bases, and 9 bases stayed unmatched. CDR3 nucleotide sequence: TGTGCCACCAGCTCAACGTCGACAGGGTACACTGAAGCTTTCTTT. Its protein product is CATSSTSTGYTEAFF.

The CDR3 protein is CASSASYKGDSPLHF. CDR3 bases: TGTGCCAGCAGTGCGTCCTACAAGGGGGATTCACCCCTCCACTTT. The chain carries TRBV2 and TRBJ1-6, with D perhaps TRBD1 (6 bases). V was cut by 4 bases and J by 8 bases, with 15 bases left in between. The CDR3 spans 15 residues. Germline CDR1 SNHLY, CDR2 FYNNEI.

This clone was detected once. The chain couples TRBV6-5 to TRBJ2-3; possible D gene TRBD2, 6 bases. V was clipped by 4 bases and J by 4 bases, with 9 bases between them. This CDR3 spans 13 amino acids. Germline-derived CDR1 and CDR2 are MNHEY and SVGAGI. This CDR3 reads CASSSRLADTQYF. The DNA of the CDR3 is TGTGCCAGCAGTTCGAGACTAGCAGATACGCAGTATTTT.

The rearrangement uses TRBV6-5 and TRBJ2-3; possibly TRBD1 for D (6 bases). The CDR3 loop spans 10 amino acids. CDR1 and CDR2 (germline): MNHEY, SVGAGI. Trimming removed 10 bases at V and 10 bases at J, with 12 bases between. DNA for the CDR3: TGTGCCACCCGACAGGACTCGCAGTATTTT. The encoded protein is CATRQDSQYF.

CDR3 DNA: TGTGCCAGCAGCCGACAGGGGAGGGATGGCTACACCTTC. This gives the protein CASSRQGRDGYTF. The chain uses TRBV7-9 and TRBJ1-2, with 8 bases aligning to TRBD1. This CDR3 comprises 13 residues. CDR1 is SEHNR, CDR2 FQNEAQ, per germline (reference sequence). V lost 5 bases, J lost 6 bases, and 5 bases stayed unmatched.

The chain links TRBV5-1 to TRBJ1-2; 9 bases agree with TRBD1. This CDR3 is built from 14 residues. Losses at the gene ends were 0 bases for V and 9 bases for J; bases not matched to a gene: 6. Looked up from germline, CDR1 is SGHRS and CDR2 is YFSETQ. CDR3 in amino acids: CASSLVTGGWSYTF. For the CDR3, the DNA is TGCGCCAGCAGCTTGGTTACAGGGGGCTGGAGCTACACCTTC.

This chain connects TRBV4-2 to TRBJ1-2; TRBD1 might be the D (6 bases). Trimming removed 3 bases from V and 2 bases from J, with 10 bases in between. Germline V gene lookup returns CDR1 LGHNA and CDR2 YNFKEQ. The CDR3 extends over 14 amino acids. CDR3: CASSQGTMNYGYTF. CDR3 coding DNA: TGTGCCAGCAGCCAGGGGACAATGAACTATGGCTACACCTTC.

This clone came up once. The chain recombines TRBV18 with TRBJ2-5, with a tentative D call TRBD1 (6 bases). The CDR3 extends over 15 amino acids. Per the germline V gene, CDR1 is KGHSH and CDR2 is LQKENI. V lost 4 bases and J lost 5, with 17 bases in between. CDR3 residues: CASSRNQGFGETQYF. The CDR3 nucleotides are TGTGCCAGCTCACGAAATCAGGGGTTCGGGGAGACCCAGTACTTC.

The V and J genes are TRBV15 and TRBJ2-7; tentatively, D is TRBD1 (5 bases). CDR1 and CDR2 from the germline V gene are LNHNV and YYDKDF (reference sequence). V gave up 1 base and J gave up 3 bases, with 10 bases separating them. There are 14 residues in the CDR3. Written as DNA, the CDR3 is TGTGCCACCAGCAGAGGATCGACAGACTACGAGCAGTACTTC. The encoded protein is CATSRGSTDYEQYF.